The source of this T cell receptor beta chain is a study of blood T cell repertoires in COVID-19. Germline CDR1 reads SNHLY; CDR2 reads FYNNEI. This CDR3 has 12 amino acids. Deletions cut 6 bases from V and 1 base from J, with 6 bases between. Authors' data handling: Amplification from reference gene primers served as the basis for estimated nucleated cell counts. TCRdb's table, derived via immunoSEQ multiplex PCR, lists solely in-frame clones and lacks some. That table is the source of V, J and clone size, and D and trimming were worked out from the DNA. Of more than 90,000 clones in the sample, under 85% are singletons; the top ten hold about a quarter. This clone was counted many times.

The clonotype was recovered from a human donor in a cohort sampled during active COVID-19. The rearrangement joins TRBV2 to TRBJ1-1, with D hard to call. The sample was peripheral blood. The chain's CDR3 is CASRAENTEAFF. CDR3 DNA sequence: TGTGCCAGCAGGGCGGAGAACACTGAAGCTTTCTTT.